This passage covers 18 T cell receptor beta chains from one sample sequenced in a study of shared clonotypes between healthy human individuals. TCRdb's copy holds only in-frame clones and misses some; the assay was immunoSEQ multiplex PCR. The table includes over a million clones, 78% detected once. The source material was memory CD4+ T cells from PBMCs. This sample's subset: CD45RA-negative fraction. Source of these receptors: a man in his late teens or twenties in good health. Some clones in this sample may be carry-over from other donors' samples.

V gene TRBV4-1 combines with J gene TRBJ2-7; D may be TRBD1 (8 bases). This CDR3 has 15 amino acids. V gave up 4 bases and J gave up 1 base, with 14 bases separating them. The germline CDR1 and CDR2 sequences are MGHRA and YSYEKL. This chain's CDR3 is CASSRQRDRSYEQYF. CDR3 in DNA: TGCGCCAGCAGCCGCCAGCGGGACAGGTCCTACGAGCAGTACTTC.

With regard to this clone: The same CDR3 is also encoded by other DNA sequences in this sample. This rearrangement joins TRBV6-1 to TRBJ2-7; no definite D call. CDR1 is MNHNS, CDR2 SASEGT, per germline. There are 15 residues in the CDR3. V lost 1 base and J lost 0, with 10 bases in between. CDR3 residues: CASSEGLDSSYEQYF. The CDR3 bases are TGTGCCAGCAGTGAAGGGTTAGATAGCTCCTACGAGCAGTACTTC.

The V gene is TRBV5-1, the J gene TRBJ2-1; TRBD2 matches at 9 bases. The CDR3 totals 16 residues. Looked up from germline, CDR1 is SGHRS and CDR2 is YFSETQ. V was clipped by 4 bases and J by 8 bases; unmatched bases: 13. CDR3 sequence: CASSPAGREGSYEQFF. The DNA of the CDR3 is TGCGCCAGCAGCCCGGCGGGGCGGGAGGGGAGCTATGAGCAGTTCTTC.

This clone appeared many times. This chain links TRBV11-2 with TRBJ2-3; D tentatively fits TRBD1 or TRBD2 (6 bases each). The CDR3 totals 15 residues. Trimming removed 3 bases at V and 9 bases at J, with 19 bases between. CDR1 and CDR2 (germline): SGHAT, FQNNGV. CDR3 loop: CASSFQGGTQLTQYF. CDR3 DNA sequence: TGTGCCAGCAGCTTTCAAGGCGGGACACAGTTGACGCAGTATTTT.

The chain recombines TRBV5-1 with TRBJ1-3; tentatively, D is TRBD1 (6 bases). The germline V gene has CDR1 SGHRS and CDR2 YFSETQ. With 4 bases removed from V and 0 bases from J, the gap between germline ends came to 14 bases. The CDR3 is 16 amino acids. For the CDR3, the DNA is TGCGCCAGCAGCACGGGGGACATCAGCTCTGGAAACACCATATATTTT. Encoded protein: CASSTGDISSGNTIYF.

The chain joins TRBV14 to TRBJ2-7; D is perhaps TRBD2 (7 bases). The germline gives CDR1 SGHDN, CDR2 FVKESK. The CDR3 contains 14 residues. The V gene lost 0 bases and the J gene lost 10 bases, with 16 bases spanning the gap. CDR3 nucleotides: TGTGCCAGCAGCCAAGATGCCTTGCGGGGGCGACAGTACTTC. Translated, it gives CASSQDALRGRQYF.

This clone appeared a few times. The V call is TRBV29-1, the J call TRBJ1-1; D is unresolved. The CDR3 sequence is 14 residues long. With 2 bases removed from V and 1 base from J, the gap between germline ends came to 11 bases. CDR1 SQVTM and CDR2 ANQGSEA come from the germline V gene. DNA of the CDR3: TGCAGCGTTGAATTGCACTCGGGGAACACTGAAGCTTTCTTT. Its translation: CSVELHSGNTEAFF.

As to this clone: This may stem from a read error, because a much larger clone lies one nucleotide away. V is TRBV5-1 and J is TRBJ1-2, with 7 positions matching TRBD1. The J segment lost 3 bases and the V segment lost 0 bases, leaving 2 bases of the junction unmatched. This CDR3 is 14 amino acids long. CDR1 is SGHRS, CDR2 YFSETQ, per germline. The CDR3: CASSLVTGDYGYTF. Written as DNA, the CDR3 is TGCGCCAGCAGCTTGGTTACAGGGGACTATGGCTACACCTTC.

This chain joins TRBV10-3 and TRBJ2-6, with TRBD2 matching over 9 bases. The CDR3 extends over 17 amino acids. The junction had 5 bases not matched to a gene; V was cut back by 3 bases and J by 2 bases. Germline V gene lookup returns CDR1 ENHRY and CDR2 SYGVKD. The CDR3 bases are TGTGCCATCAGTGAATCAGCGGGAGGTCCTGGGGCCAACGTCCTGACTTTC. Its protein is CAISESAGGPGANVLTF.

This clone was found once. The chain has TRBV7-9 and TRBJ2-7; perhaps TRBD1 as D (5 bases). CDR1 and CDR2 from the germline V gene are SEHNR and FQNEAQ (reference sequence). This CDR3 region has 16 residues. The ends were cut back, 0 bases at V and 2 bases at J, with 14 bases in the middle. The CDR3 protein is CASSLARTKETYEQYF. DNA of the CDR3: TGTGCCAGCAGCTTAGCCCGGACAAAAGAAACCTACGAGCAGTACTTC.

Details on this clone: At the DNA level, this CDR3 is encoded by other sequences in the same sample as well. V and J are TRBV5-1 and TRBJ2-3; 12 bases agree with TRBD2. Trimming removed 4 bases from V and 2 bases from J; junction bases left unmatched: 5. This CDR3 is built from 16 residues. The germline V gene encodes CDR1 SGHRS and CDR2 YFSETQ. Written as DNA, the CDR3 is TGCGCCAGCAGCCTCGGACTAGCGGGATCCACAGATACGCAGTATTTT. Translated: CASSLGLAGSTDTQYF. The whole variable domain, remainder taken from reference TRBV5-1 and TRBJ2-3, is KAGVTQTPRYLIKTRGQQVTLSCSPISGHRSVSWYQQTPGQGLQFLFEYFSETQRNKGNFPGRFSGRQFSNSRSEMNVSTLELGDSALYLCASSLGLAGSTDTQYFGPGTRLTVL.

This chain connects TRBV10-2 to TRBJ2-6, with 10 bases aligning to TRBD2. Germline V gene sequence: CDR1 WSHSY, CDR2 SAAADI. The CDR3 has 16 residues. With V trimmed by 2 bases and J by 3 bases, 1 base remained unmatched. The CDR3 bases are TGCGCCAGCAGTGAGAGCGGGGGGGTTGGGGCCAACGTCCTGACTTTC. This sequence encodes CASSESGGVGANVLTF.

The V and J genes are TRBV29-1 and TRBJ1-2, with a possible D match to TRBD1 (5 bases). This CDR3 is built from 13 residues. Trimming stripped 4 bases from V and 4 bases from J, with 13 bases between. Germline assignment: CDR1 SQVTM and CDR2 ANQGSEA. This CDR3 is CSVGSLDIYGYTF. The CDR3, as DNA: TGCAGCGTTGGTTCCTTGGACATCTATGGCTACACCTTC.

This clone appeared a single time. V is TRBV4-1 and J is TRBJ2-1; TRBD1 matches 7 bases. V trimming: 0 bases; J trimming: 13 bases; junction bases outside the gene matches: 6. Germline V gene lookup returns CDR1 MGHRA and CDR2 YSYEKL. There are 13 residues in the CDR3. The CDR3 loop is CASSQDEGARQFF. The CDR3 DNA is TGCGCCAGCAGCCAAGATGAGGGGGCCCGTCAGTTCTTC.

The chain employs TRBV27 and TRBJ2-2; no clear D gene. V dropped 1 base and J dropped 8 bases, with 5 bases sitting between them. Germline lookup yields CDR1 MNHEY and CDR2 SMNVEV (reference sequence). This CDR3 comprises 12 residues. The chain's CDR3 is CASSLYSGELFF. The CDR3 bases are TGTGCCAGCAGTTTATATTCTGGGGAGCTGTTTTTT.

This rearrangement joins TRBV7-2 to TRBJ2-1, with 13 nucleotides matching TRBD2. Trimming cost V 5 bases and J 3 bases; bases outside gene matches: 4. The CDR3 has 16 amino acids. The germline V gene encodes CDR1 SGHTA and CDR2 FQGNSA. As DNA, the CDR3 is TGTGCCAGCAGCATGCGACTAGCGGGAGGCTACAATGAGCAGTTCTTC. This sequence encodes CASSMRLAGGYNEQFF.

The rearrangement uses TRBV28 and TRBJ2-1, with a weak D call TRBD2 (6 bases). The CDR3 length is 14 residues. Germline assignment: CDR1 MDHEN and CDR2 SYDVKM. The V end lost 5 bases, the J end lost 3 bases, and 11 bases lay between the germline ends. The CDR3 spells CASSRGGGYNEQFF. In DNA form, the CDR3 reads TGTGCCAGCAGTCGGGGAGGAGGCTACAATGAGCAGTTCTTC.

About this clone itself: Other DNA sequences in this sample translate to the same CDR3. The V and J genes are TRBV5-1 and TRBJ1-5; D call uncertain. The CDR3 consists of 12 residues. Germline loops: CDR1 SGHRS, CDR2 YFSETQ. V lost 0 bases and J 6 bases, leaving 4 bases between the germline ends. The DNA of the CDR3 is TGCGCCAGCAGCTTGGAGGGTCAGCCCCAGCATTTT. Translating gives CASSLEGQPQHF. The full variable domain, in which reference TRBV5-1 and TRBJ1-5 provide the parts outside the CDR3, is KAGVTQTPRYLIKTRGQQVTLSCSPISGHRSVSWYQQTPGQGLQFLFEYFSETQRNKGNFPGRFSGRQFSNSRSEMNVSTLELGDSALYLCASSLEGQPQHFGDGTRLSIL.